The rows below give T cell receptor beta chains drawn from one sample of a study of CD8 T cells in Susac syndrome. MiXCR was run by TCRdb on the immunoSEQ multiplex PCR reads, yielding one entry per CDR3 protein. The data contain about 120,000 distinct CDR3 sequences, around 94% of them seen just once; the ten biggest clones take up 0.095% to 0.1%. The source material was CD4+ T cells from PBMCs. The receptors shown here come from a human donor in good health. CDR3s include the opening cysteine and the closing phenylalanine or tryptophan. Each record gives: CDR3 DNA, CDR3 protein, J gene, V gene, D gene, clone size. D genes are given only for firm matches. The listing skips clone size in some rows; elsewhere it reads once, few, many or a size class.

TGTGCCAGCAGTACACCAGGGTTGCAAGAGACCCAGTACTTC	CASSTPGLQETQYF	TRBJ2-5	TRBV6-5	-	-
TGTGCCAGCTCACCGAGACACACCAGCACAGATACGCAGTATTTT	CASSPRHTSTDTQYF	TRBJ2-3	TRBV18	-	-
TGTGCCAGCTTCAGAAAGCGGGAGGGTAGCTACAATGAGCAGTTCTTC	CASFRKREGSYNEQFF	TRBJ2-1	TRBV6-4	TRBD2	-
TGTGCCAGCAGCATCCGAGTCCCGGGAGCCGGGGAGCTGTTTTTT	CASSIRVPGAGELFF	TRBJ2-2	TRBV6-5	-	-
TGTGCCAGCACTTCGACCCCGAACACCGGGGAGCTGTTTTTT	CASTSTPNTGELFF	TRBJ2-2	TRBV6-5	-	-
TGTGCCAGCAGCAACGGGGGCGCTGGGGCCAACGTCCTGACTTTC	CASSNGGAGANVLTF	TRBJ2-6	TRBV7-3	-	-
TGTGCCAGCACCGGGAGCGGCCTTCGGACAGATACGCAGTATTTT	CASTGSGLRTDTQYF	TRBJ2-3	TRBV2	-	-
TGCAGTGCTAGCCCCCTGGTAGCGGGAGCTAACAATGAGCAGTTCTTC	CSASPLVAGANNEQFF	TRBJ2-1	TRBV20-1	TRBD2	once
TGTGCCAGCAGCAACAGTGCCAATCAGCCCCAGCATTTT	CASSNSANQPQHF	TRBJ1-5	TRBV6-2/TRBV6-3	-	-
TGTGCCAGCAGCCTCTACGGTGGAAATGAGCAGTTCTTC	CASSLYGGNEQFF	TRBJ2-1	TRBV6-2/TRBV6-3	-	-
TGCGCCAGCAGTCGCCTGGGGGGGCATGAGCAGTTCTTC	CASSRLGGHEQFF	TRBJ2-1	TRBV23-1	-	-
TGTGCCAGCAGGGACGGGACAGGTGACACCGGGGAGCTGTTTTTT	CASRDGTGDTGELFF	TRBJ2-2	TRBV2	TRBD1	-
TGTGCCAGCAGTTTATACGGAACGTACAATGAGCAGTTCTTC	CASSLYGTYNEQFF	TRBJ2-1	TRBV28	-	-
TGTGCCAGCAGCTTACAGCTAGATCACGAGCAGTACTTC	CASSLQLDHEQYF	TRBJ2-7	TRBV11-2	-	-
TGTGCCAGCAGTTCGGGACAGGGTATTAGCAATCAGCCCCAGCATTTT	CASSSGQGISNQPQHF	TRBJ1-5	TRBV12-3/TRBV12-4	TRBD1	-
TGTGCCAGCGGCCGGGACAGGGTAGGAGAGGAGCAGTACTTC	CASGRDRVGEEQYF	TRBJ2-7	TRBV27	TRBD1	-
TGTGCCACCGCGACAGGGCCAACCTACGAGCAGTACTTC	CATATGPTYEQYF	TRBJ2-7	TRBV2	TRBD1	once
TGTGCCAGTAGTGCCTACAAGAACACCGGGGAGCTGTTTTTT	CASSAYKNTGELFF	TRBJ2-2	TRBV19	-	-
TGTGCCAGCAGCCAAGAAAGGGCTAGCGGAACTAGCACAGATACGCAGTATTTT	CASSQERASGTSTDTQYF	TRBJ2-3	TRBV3-1	TRBD2	-
TGCAGTGCTAGATTCGAAAGGGTGGGATCCACTGAAGCTTTCTTT	CSARFERVGSTEAFF	TRBJ1-1	TRBV20-1	-	once
TGTGCCAGCACCTCAACTCAGCCCCAGCATTTT	CASTSTQPQHF	TRBJ1-5	TRBV25-1	-	-
TGTGCCAGTTCCTGGGTAGCGGAGGGGGGGGAGCAGTTCTTC	CASSWVAEGGEQFF	TRBJ2-1	TRBV2	-	-
TGTGCCAGCAGTTACGAAGAGACAGGGGGGGAGACCCAGTACTTC	CASSYEETGGETQYF	TRBJ2-5	TRBV6-5	TRBD1	-
TGCAGTGCCGATAGCGGGAGGTACACAGATACGCAGTATTTT	CSADSGRYTDTQYF	TRBJ2-3	TRBV20-1	TRBD2	-
TGTGCCAGCAGCCCGGCTCTTGGGGAGCTGTTTTTT	CASSPALGELFF	TRBJ2-2	TRBV3-1	-	-
TGTGCCAGCAGGCCAAGACTCTTCGCCGGGGAGCTGTTTTTT	CASRPRLFAGELFF	TRBJ2-2	TRBV7-9	-	-
TGTGCCAGCAGTGAGCAGGGGGCAATGCAGTTCTTC	CASSEQGAMQFF	TRBJ2-1	TRBV28	TRBD1	-
TGCAGTGCTCAGAGCGGGAGGGGCTACAATGAGCAGTTCTTC	CSAQSGRGYNEQFF	TRBJ2-1	TRBV20-1	TRBD2	few
TGCAGTGTTACTGCGGGGACTAGTGACTACGAGCAGTACTTC	CSVTAGTSDYEQYF	TRBJ2-7	TRBV20-1	TRBD2	-
TGCAGTGCTAGTGAATATCCGGGACGGTCCTACAATGAGCAGTTCTTC	CSASEYPGRSYNEQFF	TRBJ2-1	TRBV20-1	-	-